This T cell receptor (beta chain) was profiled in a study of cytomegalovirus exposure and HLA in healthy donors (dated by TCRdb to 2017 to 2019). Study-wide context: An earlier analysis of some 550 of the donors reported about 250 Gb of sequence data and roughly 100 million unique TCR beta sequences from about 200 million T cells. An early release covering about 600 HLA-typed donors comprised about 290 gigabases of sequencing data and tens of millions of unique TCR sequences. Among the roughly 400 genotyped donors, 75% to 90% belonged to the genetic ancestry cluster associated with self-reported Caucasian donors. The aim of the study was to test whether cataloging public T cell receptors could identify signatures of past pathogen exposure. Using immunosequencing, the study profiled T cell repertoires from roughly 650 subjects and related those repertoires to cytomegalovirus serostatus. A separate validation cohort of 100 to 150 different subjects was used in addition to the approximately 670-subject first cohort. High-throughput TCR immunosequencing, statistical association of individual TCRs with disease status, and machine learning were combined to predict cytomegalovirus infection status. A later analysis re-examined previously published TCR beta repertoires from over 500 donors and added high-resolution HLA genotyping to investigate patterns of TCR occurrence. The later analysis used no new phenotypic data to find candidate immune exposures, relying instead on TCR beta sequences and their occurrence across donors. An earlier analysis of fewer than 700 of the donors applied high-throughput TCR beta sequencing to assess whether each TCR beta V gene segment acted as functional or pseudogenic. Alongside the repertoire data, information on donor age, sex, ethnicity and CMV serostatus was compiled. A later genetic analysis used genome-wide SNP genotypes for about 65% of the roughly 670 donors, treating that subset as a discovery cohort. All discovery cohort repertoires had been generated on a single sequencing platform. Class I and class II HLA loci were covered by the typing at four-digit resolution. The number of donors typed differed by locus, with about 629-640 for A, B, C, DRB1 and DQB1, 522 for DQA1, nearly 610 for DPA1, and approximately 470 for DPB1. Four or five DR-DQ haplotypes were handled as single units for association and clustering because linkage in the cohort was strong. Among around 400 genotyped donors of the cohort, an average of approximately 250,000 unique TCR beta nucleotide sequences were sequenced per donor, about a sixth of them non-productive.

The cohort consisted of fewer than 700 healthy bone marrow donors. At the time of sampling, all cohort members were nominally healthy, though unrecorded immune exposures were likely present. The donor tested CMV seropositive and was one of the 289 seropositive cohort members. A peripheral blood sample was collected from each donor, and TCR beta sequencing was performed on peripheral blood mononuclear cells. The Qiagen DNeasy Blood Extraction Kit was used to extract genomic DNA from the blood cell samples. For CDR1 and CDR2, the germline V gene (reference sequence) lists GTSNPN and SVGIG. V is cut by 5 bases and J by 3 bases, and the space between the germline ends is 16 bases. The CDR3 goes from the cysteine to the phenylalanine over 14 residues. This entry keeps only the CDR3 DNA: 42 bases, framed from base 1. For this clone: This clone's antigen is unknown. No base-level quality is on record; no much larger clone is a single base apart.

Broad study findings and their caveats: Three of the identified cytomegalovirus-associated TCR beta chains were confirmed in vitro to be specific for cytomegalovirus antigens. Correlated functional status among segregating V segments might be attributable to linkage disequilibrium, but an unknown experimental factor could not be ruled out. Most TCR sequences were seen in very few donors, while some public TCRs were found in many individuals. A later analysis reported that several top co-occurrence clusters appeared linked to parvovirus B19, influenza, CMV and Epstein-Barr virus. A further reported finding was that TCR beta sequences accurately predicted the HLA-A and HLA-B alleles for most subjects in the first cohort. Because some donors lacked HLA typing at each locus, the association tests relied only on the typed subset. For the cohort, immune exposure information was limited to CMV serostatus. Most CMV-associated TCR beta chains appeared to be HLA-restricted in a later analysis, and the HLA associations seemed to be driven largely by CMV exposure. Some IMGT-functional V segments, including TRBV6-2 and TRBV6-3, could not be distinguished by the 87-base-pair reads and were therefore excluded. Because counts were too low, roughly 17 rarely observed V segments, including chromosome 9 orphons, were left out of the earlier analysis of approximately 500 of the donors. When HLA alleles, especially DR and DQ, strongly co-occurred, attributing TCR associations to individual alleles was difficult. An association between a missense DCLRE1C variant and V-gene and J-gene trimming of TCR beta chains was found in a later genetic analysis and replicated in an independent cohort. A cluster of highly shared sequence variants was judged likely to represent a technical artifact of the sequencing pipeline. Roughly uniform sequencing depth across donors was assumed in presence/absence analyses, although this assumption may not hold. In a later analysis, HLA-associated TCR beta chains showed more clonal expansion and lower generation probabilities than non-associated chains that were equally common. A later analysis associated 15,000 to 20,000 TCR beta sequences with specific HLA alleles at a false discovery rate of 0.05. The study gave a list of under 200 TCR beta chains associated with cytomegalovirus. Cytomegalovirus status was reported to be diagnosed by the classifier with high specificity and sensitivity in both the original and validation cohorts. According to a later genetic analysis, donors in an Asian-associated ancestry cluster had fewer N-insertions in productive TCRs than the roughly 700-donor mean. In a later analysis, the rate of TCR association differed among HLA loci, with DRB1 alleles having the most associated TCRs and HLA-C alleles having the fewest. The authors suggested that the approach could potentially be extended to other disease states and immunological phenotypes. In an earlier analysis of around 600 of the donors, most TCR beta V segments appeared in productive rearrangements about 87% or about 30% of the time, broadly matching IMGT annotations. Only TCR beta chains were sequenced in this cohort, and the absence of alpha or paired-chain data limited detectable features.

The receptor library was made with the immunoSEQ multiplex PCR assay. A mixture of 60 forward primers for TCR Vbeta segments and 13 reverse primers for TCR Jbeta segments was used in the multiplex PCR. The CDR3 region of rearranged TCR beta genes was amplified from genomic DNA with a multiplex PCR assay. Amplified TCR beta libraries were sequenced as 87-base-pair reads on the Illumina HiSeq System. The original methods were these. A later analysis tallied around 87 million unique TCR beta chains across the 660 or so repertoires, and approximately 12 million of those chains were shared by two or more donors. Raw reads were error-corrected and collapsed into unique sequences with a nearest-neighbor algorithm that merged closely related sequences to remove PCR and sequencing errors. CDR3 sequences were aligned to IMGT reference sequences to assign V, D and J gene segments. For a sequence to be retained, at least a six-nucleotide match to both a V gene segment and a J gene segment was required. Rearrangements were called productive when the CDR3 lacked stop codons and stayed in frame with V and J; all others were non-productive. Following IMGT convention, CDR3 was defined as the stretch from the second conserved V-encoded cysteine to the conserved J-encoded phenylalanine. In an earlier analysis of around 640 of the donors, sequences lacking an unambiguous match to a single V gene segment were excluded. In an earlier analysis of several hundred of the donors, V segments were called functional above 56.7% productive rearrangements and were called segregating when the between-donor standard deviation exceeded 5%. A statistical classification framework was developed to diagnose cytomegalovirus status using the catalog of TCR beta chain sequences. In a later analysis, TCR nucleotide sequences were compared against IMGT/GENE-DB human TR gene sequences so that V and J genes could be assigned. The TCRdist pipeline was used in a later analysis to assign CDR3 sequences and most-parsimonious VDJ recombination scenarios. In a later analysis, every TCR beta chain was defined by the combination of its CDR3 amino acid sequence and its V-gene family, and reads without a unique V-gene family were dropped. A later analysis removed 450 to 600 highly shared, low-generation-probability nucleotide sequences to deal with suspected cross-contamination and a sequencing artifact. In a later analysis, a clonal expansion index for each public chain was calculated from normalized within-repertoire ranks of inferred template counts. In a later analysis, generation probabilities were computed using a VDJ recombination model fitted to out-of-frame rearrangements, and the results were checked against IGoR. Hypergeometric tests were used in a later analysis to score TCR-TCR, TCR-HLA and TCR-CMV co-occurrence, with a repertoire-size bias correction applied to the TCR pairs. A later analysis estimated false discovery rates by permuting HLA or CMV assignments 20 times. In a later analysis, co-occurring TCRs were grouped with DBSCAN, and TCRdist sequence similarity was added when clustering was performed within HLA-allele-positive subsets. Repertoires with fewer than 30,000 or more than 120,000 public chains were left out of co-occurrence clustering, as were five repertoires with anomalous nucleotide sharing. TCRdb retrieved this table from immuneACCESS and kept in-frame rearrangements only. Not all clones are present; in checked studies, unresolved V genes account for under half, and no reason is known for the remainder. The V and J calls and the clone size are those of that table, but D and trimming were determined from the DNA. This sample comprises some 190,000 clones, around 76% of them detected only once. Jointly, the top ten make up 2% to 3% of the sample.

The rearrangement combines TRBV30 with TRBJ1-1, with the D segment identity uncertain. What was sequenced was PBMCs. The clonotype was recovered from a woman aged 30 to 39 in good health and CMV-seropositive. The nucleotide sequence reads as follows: TGTGCCTGGCAACCTTTTTACGGGGACACTGAAGCTTTCTTT. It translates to CAWQPFYGDTEAFF.